This T cell receptor (beta chain) came from a study of T cell responses to AZD1222 COVID-19 vaccine. Comments on this clone: Its antigen is currently unknown.

Trimming pared 3 bases from V and 1 base from J, leaving 18 bases between. The CDR3 runs 18 residues. The germline V gene encodes CDR1 MNHEY and CDR2 SMNVEV (reference sequence). Study findings and constraints: Samples come after the peak T cell response, not at day 14. Dominant CD4 TCR responses targeted spike regions 160-218 and 743-854.

Some clones are missing from TCRdb's copy, which holds only in-frame ones; the method was immunoSEQ multiplex PCR. The table includes 83,000 or so clones, about 88% detected once. The material was peripheral blood, obtained 28 days after the second AZD1222 dose. The J gene is TRBJ2-2, the V gene TRBV27; D is possibly TRBD2 (5 bases). This receptor was obtained from an adult who received the AZD1222 COVID-19 vaccine. This chain's CDR3 is CASSFGPGRARNTGELFF. Written as DNA, the CDR3 is TGTGCCAGCAGTTTTGGCCCTGGGAGAGCCCGGAACACCGGGGAGCTGTTTTTT.